The rows below give T cell receptor beta chains drawn from one sample of a study of T-cell reconstitution after alpha-beta-depleted transplantation in children. TCRdb recomputed calls from the PCR reads with MiXCR, one row per CDR3 protein. Found here are about 500,000 distinct CDR3 sequences, 30% to 35% of them singletons; the top ten hold 2% to 2.5%. Specimen: PBMCs from the stem cell graft donor, collected from the stem cell graft. These receptors were taken from a human donor who donated a stem cell graft to a child with aplastic anemia. CDR3s include the opening cysteine and the closing phenylalanine or tryptophan. Each record gives: D gene, clone size, J gene, V gene, CDR3 DNA, CDR3 protein. D genes are given only for firm matches. The size field is filled for only some rows; it gives once, few, many or a size class.

>.|few|TRBJ2-5|TRBV12-3/TRBV12-4
TGTGCCAGCCGGAACCCTGAAGAGACCCAGTACTTC
CASRNPEETQYF
>.|few|TRBJ1-6|TRBV20-1
TGCAGTGCTAGGCAGGAATCACCCCTCCACTTT
CSARQESPLHF
>.|.|TRBJ1-1|TRBV29-1
TGCAGCGTTGCGGCAGGGTTAATGAACACTGAAGCTTTCTTT
CSVAAGLMNTEAFF
>TRBD2|few|TRBJ2-1|TRBV6-5
TGTGCCAGCAGTTACTCGACCAGCGGGGGCTCCTCCTACAATGAGCAGTTCTTC
CASSYSTSGGSSYNEQFF
>.|few|TRBJ2-2|TRBV25-1
TGTGCCAGCAGTGAAGGGGGAGCGCCGGCCGGGGAGCTGTTTTTT
CASSEGGAPAGELFF
>.|.|TRBJ2-1|TRBV5-6
TGTGCCAGCAGTCGACGGGGGCACAATGAGCAGTTCTTC
CASSRRGHNEQFF
>.|few|TRBJ2-2|TRBV4-3
TGCGCCAGCAGCCTCGGACATAACACCGGGGAGCTGTTTTTT
CASSLGHNTGELFF
>.|.|TRBJ2-7|TRBV13
TGTGCCAGCAGCTCAGGGCAGGGACTCTCCTACGAGCAGTACTTC
CASSSGQGLSYEQYF
>.|few|TRBJ1-5|TRBV20-1
TGCAGTGCTCCGGACAGTGCCGGCAATCAGCCCCAGCATTTT
CSAPDSAGNQPQHF
>.|.|TRBJ2-1|TRBV29-1
TGCAGCGAGGGACTGGTGAACAATGAGCAGTTCTTC
CSEGLVNNEQFF
>.|many|TRBJ1-5|TRBV20-1
TGCAGTGCTAGCCAGGAGTATAGCAATCAGCCCCAGCATTTT
CSASQEYSNQPQHF
>.|once|TRBJ1-2|TRBV5-1
TGCGCCAGCAGCGCACAGGACTTTTCGGGAGGCTACACCTTC
CASSAQDFSGGYTF
>TRBD1|.|TRBJ2-4|TRBV9
TGTGCCAGCAGCGGGGACAGGGGGCAAAACATTCAGTACTTC
CASSGDRGQNIQYF
>TRBD1|many|TRBJ1-2|TRBV7-2
TGTGCCAGCAGCGGATCCCGGGACAGCAATTTGGAATTCTTC
CASSGSRDSNLEFF
>.|few|TRBJ1-1|TRBV20-1
TGCAGCGGCACGACCAACACTGAAGCTTTCTTT
CSGTTNTEAFF
>.|.|TRBJ1-2|TRBV30
TGTGCCTGGAGTAGCCCACAGGGCAGCTATGGCTACACCTTC
CAWSSPQGSYGYTF
>.|.|TRBJ2-1|TRBV19
TGTGCCAGTAGTATCGGGGGCGCCAAGAGCTCCTACAATGAGCAGTTCTTC
CASSIGGAKSSYNEQFF
>.|few|TRBJ1-6|TRBV7-2
TGTGCCAGCAGCTTAGCGGGGTACCGGGGTGGGTCACCCCTCCACTTT
CASSLAGYRGGSPLHF
>.|.|TRBJ2-1|TRBV4-1
TGCGCCAGCAGCCAAGATTCACGGGGGAGAATTAGTGAGCAGTTCTTC
CASSQDSRGRISEQFF
>.|.|TRBJ2-7|TRBV7-8
TGTGCCAGCAGCTTCGTAGGGCAGAACTCCTACGAGCAGTACTTC
CASSFVGQNSYEQYF
>.|few|TRBJ2-5|TRBV5-1
TGCGCCAGCAGCAATGTGGGGCCTATCCAAGAGACCCAGTACTTC
CASSNVGPIQETQYF
>.|few|TRBJ2-3|TRBV6-1
TGTGCCAGCAGTGGACCGGGGGGCGTAGATACGCAGTATTTT
CASSGPGGVDTQYF
>TRBD2|few|TRBJ2-1|TRBV28
TGTGCCAGCAGTTCGACTAGCGGGAGGTACTCCCTGAATCCCCACAATGAGCAGTTCTTC
CASSSTSGRYSLNPHNEQFF
>.|.|TRBJ2-1|TRBV29-1
TGCAGCGTTGCGGCAGGGCCTCTTAATGAGCAGTTCTTC
CSVAAGPLNEQFF
>.|few|TRBJ1-1|TRBV12-3/TRBV12-4
TGTGCCAGCAGCGTGACGGGGACTGAAGCTTTCTTT
CASSVTGTEAFF
>.|.|TRBJ2-2|TRBV16
TGTGCCAGCAGCCAATCGGGCCGCGGGGAGCTGTTTTTT
CASSQSGRGELFF
>.|.|TRBJ2-1|TRBV6-2/TRBV6-3
TGTGCCAGCAGTTACTCGGTCTCCTCCTACAATGAGCAGTTCTTC
CASSYSVSSYNEQFF
>.|.|TRBJ1-1|TRBV6-1
TGTGCCAGCAACCAAAATTGGGGCACTGAAGCTTTCTTT
CASNQNWGTEAFF
>.|.|TRBJ1-2|TRBV11-3
TGTGCCAGCAGCTTAGATTGGACGGCCCTTGGCTACACCTTC
CASSLDWTALGYTF
>TRBD1|.|TRBJ2-1|TRBV12-3/TRBV12-4
TGTGCCAGCAGTTTAAGGGGGCGAGGGAATGAGCAGTTCTTC
CASSLRGRGNEQFF
>TRBD1|.|TRBJ1-6|TRBV20-1
TGCAGTGCTCGCCAGGGACAGGCACGTTATAATTCACCCCTCCACTTT
CSARQGQARYNSPLHF
>.|.|TRBJ2-4|TRBV20-1
TGCAGTGCTAGAGCAGGGTCCAAAAACATTCAGTACTTC
CSARAGSKNIQYF
>.|few|TRBJ1-2|TRBV7-9
TGTGCCAGCAGCTTCGGTCAGGGGAAGGGCTATGGCTACACCTTC
CASSFGQGKGYGYTF
>TRBD1|.|TRBJ1-1|TRBV5-1
TGCGCCAGCAGCTTGGGTGGGACAGGGGGAAGGTTGGGTGAAGCTTTCTTT
CASSLGGTGGRLGEAFF
>.|.|TRBJ1-1|TRBV29-1
TGCAGCGTTCCCGCTTCTGGACCGAAGGGGACTGAAGCTTTCTTT
CSVPASGPKGTEAFF
>TRBD1|.|TRBJ2-7|TRBV2
TGTGCCAGCGAGACAGGGGCCCGCTACGAGCAGTACTTC
CASETGARYEQYF
>.|.|TRBJ2-2|TRBV30
TGTGCCTGGAGTGCGCGCGGCCGGAACACCGGGGAGCTGTTTTTT
CAWSARGRNTGELFF
>TRBD2|.|TRBJ2-7|TRBV11-2
TGTGCCAGCAGCTTTCTTACCGGGAGGGCCGCCGAGCAGTACTTC
CASSFLTGRAAEQYF
>.|.|TRBJ2-3|TRBV27
TGTGCCAGCAGCCAAAGGTCAGATACGCAGTATTTT
CASSQRSDTQYF
>.|.|TRBJ2-1|TRBV18
TGTGCCAGCTCCCGATCCCCTAGAGACAATGAGCAGTTCTTC
CASSRSPRDNEQFF
>.|many|TRBJ1-1|TRBV6-4
TGTGCCAGCAGTGACTCAGGGAACACTGAAGCTTTCTTT
CASSDSGNTEAFF
>TRBD2|.|TRBJ2-1|TRBV9
TGTGCCAGCAGCGTTGGGACTAGCCTAAATGAGCAGTTCTTC
CASSVGTSLNEQFF
>TRBD2|few|TRBJ2-1|TRBV20-1
TGCAGTGCTGGGAGGGAGGTCGGCTACAATGAGCAGTTCTTC
CSAGREVGYNEQFF
>TRBD2|.|TRBJ2-1|TRBV10-3
TGTGCCATCAGTGACGCCGGGACTAGCGGGAGGACACAGTTCTTC
CAISDAGTSGRTQFF
>.|few|TRBJ2-6|TRBV7-8
TGTGCCAGCAGCTCCAAGGGACATAGCTCTGGGGCCAACGTCCTGACTTTC
CASSSKGHSSGANVLTF
>.|.|TRBJ2-3|TRBV29-1
TGCAGCGTTCGTTCAGGGGCGAGCACAGATACGCAGTATTTT
CSVRSGASTDTQYF
>.|few|TRBJ2-5|TRBV10-2
TGCGCCAGCAGTGTGACGGGCAGCGGAGAGACCCAGTACTTC
CASSVTGSGETQYF